This passage covers 23 T cell receptor beta chains from one sample sequenced in a study of STAT5B mutations in CD4+ large granular lymphocyte leukemia. The data were produced by immunoSEQ multiplex PCR, yet TCRdb's version contains in-frame clones alone and is incomplete. Of roughly 34,000 clones listed, roughly four fifths are singletons. The sample was CD4+ T cells from blood buffy coats. All receptors come from a human donor in good health.

The rearrangement joins TRBV28 to TRBJ1-5, with 7 nucleotides matching TRBD1. The CDR3 length is 14 residues. Unmatched junction bases numbered 4, after V lost 8 bases and J lost 0 bases. CDR1 and CDR2 (germline): MDHEN, SYDVKM. The CDR3: CASGTAFSNQPQHF. The DNA for the CDR3 is TGTGCCAGCGGGACAGCCTTTAGCAATCAGCCCCAGCATTTT. Using reference TRBV28 and TRBJ1-5 for the parts outside the CDR3, the full variable domain is DVKVTQSSRYLVKRTGEKVFLECVQDMDHENMFWYRQDPGLGLRLIYFSYDVKMKEKGDIPEGYSVSREKKERFSLILESASTNQTSMYLCASGTAFSNQPQHFGDGTRLSIL.

The chain is built from TRBV7-2 and TRBJ2-7; the D gene is possibly TRBD2 (6 bases). Between the trimmed V and J ends, which lost 5 bases and 3 bases, there was a span of 20 bases. This CDR3 spans 16 amino acids. Per germline, CDR1 SGHTA and CDR2 FQGNSA. In nucleotides, the CDR3 is TGTGCCAGCAGCCTCTACGTGGGCGGGGTCCTCTACGAGCAGTACTTC. This codes for CASSLYVGGVLYEQYF.

The rearrangement links TRBV7-9 to TRBJ2-7; 8 nucleotides agree with TRBD1. The germline gives CDR1 SEHNR, CDR2 FQNEAQ (reference sequence). Trimming at V came to 2 bases and at J to 5 bases, leaving 8 bases not matched to a gene. CDR3 length: 15 residues. The CDR3 protein is CASSLMETGVHEQYF. The CDR3 coding sequence is TGTGCCAGCAGCTTAATGGAGACAGGGGTCCACGAGCAGTACTTC.

The chain is built from TRBV9 and TRBJ2-1; possibly TRBD2 for D (6 bases). CDR1 is SGDLS, CDR2 YYNGEE, per germline. Trimming removed 0 bases at V and 3 bases at J, with 13 bases between. This CDR3 comprises 16 residues. CDR3 protein: CASSVGIAEFYNEQFF. In nucleotides, the CDR3 is TGTGCCAGCAGCGTAGGTATAGCGGAGTTCTACAATGAGCAGTTCTTC.

This chain links TRBV10-1 with TRBJ2-7, with D hard to call. From germline, CDR1 is WNHNN and CDR2 SYGVQD (reference sequence). Trimming removed 4 bases at V and 3 bases at J, with 7 bases between. CDR3 length equals 12 residues. The CDR3 is CASSGSDYEQYF. CDR3 in DNA: TGCGCCAGCAGTGGATCCGACTACGAGCAGTACTTC.

V is TRBV5-4 and J is TRBJ2-3; tentatively, D is TRBD2 (5 bases). Trimming took 4 bases from V and 0 from J, leaving 12 bases between them. This CDR3 has 15 residues. CDR1 SGHNT and CDR2 YYREEE come from the germline V gene (reference sequence). This CDR3 is CASSGAETSTDTQYF. CDR3 coding DNA: TGTGCCAGCAGCGGAGCGGAAACTAGCACAGATACGCAGTATTTT.

The chain employs TRBV7-9 and TRBJ2-7, with 11 bases that match TRBD2. Germline CDR1 and CDR2: SEHNR and FQNEAQ (reference sequence). V was pared by 2 bases and J by 2 bases, with 2 bases of the junction left unmatched. CDR3 length equals 15 residues. CDR3 sequence reads: CASSLRLAGTYEQYF. The CDR3 coding sequence is TGTGCCAGCAGCTTACGACTAGCGGGGACCTACGAGCAGTACTTC.

The CDR3, as DNA: TGTGCCAGCAGCAAAGGCGGTAGCGGGGGCGCCTACGAGCAGTACTTC. Translation gives CASSKGGSGGAYEQYF. The chain links TRBV11-2 to TRBJ2-7, with TRBD2 identical over 9 bases. The CDR3 contains 16 residues. Trimming at V came to 5 bases and at J to 2 bases, leaving 10 bases not matched to a gene. Germline values: CDR1 SGHAT, CDR2 FQNNGV.

This clone was seen once. This chain joins TRBV4-3 and TRBJ1-2; D is ambiguous. V was shortened by 5 bases and J by 6 bases, with 16 bases between the two germline ends. Germline V lookup: CDR1 LGHNA, CDR2 YSLEER. The CDR3 extends over 14 amino acids. In nucleotides, the CDR3 is TGCGCCAGCAGCGAAGGGAGACCCGGGGATGGCTACACCTTC. Its translation: CASSEGRPGDGYTF.

The chain has TRBV14 and TRBJ2-1; the D is unclear. Between the trimmed V and J ends, which lost 2 bases and 5 bases, there was a span of 1 base. The CDR3 loop spans 11 amino acids. Germline-derived CDR1 and CDR2 are SGHDN and FVKESK. This chain's CDR3 is CASSQNNEQFF. The CDR3 bases are TGTGCCAGCAGCCAAAACAATGAGCAGTTCTTC.

The rearrangement links TRBV5-6 to TRBJ2-7; TRBD1 matches at 7 bases. With V trimmed by 7 bases and J by 0 bases, 7 bases remained unmatched. This CDR3 has 14 residues. Germline V gene data show CDR1 as SGHDT and CDR2 as YYEEEE. The CDR3 DNA follows: TGTGCCAGCGTAAGGAGACAGGGCTCCTACGAGCAGTACTTC. Amino acids: CASVRRQGSYEQYF.

V usage is TRBV2 and J usage is TRBJ1-6; D uncertain. V gave up 6 bases and J gave up 10 bases, with 13 bases separating them. The length of the CDR3 is 13 residues. Germline V gives CDR1 SNHLY, CDR2 FYNNEI. The CDR3 reads CASSSEKGSPLHF. Written as DNA, the CDR3 is TGTGCCAGCAGCAGCGAGAAGGGATCACCCCTCCACTTT.

Here the CDR3 DNA reads TGTGCCAGCAGCTTGGGGGTCCGGAGCTTGGGAATGGACTATGGCTACACCTTC. This encodes CASSLGVRSLGMDYGYTF. The rearrangement joins TRBV5-5 to TRBJ1-2; unclear D gene. Looked up from germline, CDR1 is SGHKS and CDR2 is YYEKEE (reference sequence). This CDR3 has 18 amino acids. Trimming shortened V by 0 bases and J by 3 bases, and 21 bases separated the two germline ends. Full variable domain (missing parts from reference TRBV5-5 and TRBJ1-2): DAGVTQSPTHLIKTRGQQVTLRCSPISGHKSVSWYQQVLGQGPQFIFQYYEKEERGRGNFPDRFSARQFPNYSSELNVNALLLGDSALYLCASSLGVRSLGMDYGYTFGSGTRLTVV.

V usage is TRBV18 and J usage is TRBJ1-2; 9 bases align to TRBD1. Germline assignment: CDR1 KGHSH and CDR2 LQKENI. The CDR3 contains 14 residues. Germline trimming cut 3 bases from V and 7 bases from J; bases unmatched to any gene: 6. CDR3 bases: TGTGCCAGCTCACCGGCCGGGACAGGGAGTGGCTACACCTTC. This gives the protein CASSPAGTGSGYTF. The whole variable domain, filled in from reference TRBV18 and TRBJ1-2, reads NAGVMQNPRHLVRRRGQEARLRCSPMKGHSHVYWYRQLPEEGLKFMVYLQKENIIDESGMPKERFSAEFPKEGPSILRIQQVVRGDSAAYFCASSPAGTGSGYTFGSGTRLTVV.

The table lists this clone with a few counts. This sequence joins TRBV7-9 and TRBJ2-7; 9 bases map to TRBD1. Trimming cost V 8 bases and J 7 bases; bases outside gene matches: 12. Looked up from germline, CDR1 is SEHNR and CDR2 is FQNEAQ (reference sequence). This CDR3 spans 14 amino acids. Written as DNA, the CDR3 is TGTGCCAGCTCACCATGGACAGGGGTCCTAGAGCAGTACTTC. Translating gives CASSPWTGVLEQYF.

In its sample, this clone was seen a few times. The chain joins TRBV21-1 to TRBJ2-3; the table gives TRBD1 as D, unverified against the DNA. TRBV21-1 is shown as a pseudogene. CDR3 length: 17 amino acids. CDR3 protein: CASSKVPGQISTDTQYF. CDR3 DNA: TGTGCCAGCAGCAAAGTCCCGGGACAGATAAGCACAGATACGCAGTATTTT.

The chain couples TRBV9 to TRBJ2-5, with TRBD2 matching over 12 bases. The junction had 2 bases not matched to a gene; V was cut back by 3 bases and J by 5 bases. Germline assignment: CDR1 SGDLS and CDR2 YYNGEE. This CDR3 has 14 residues. The CDR3 sequence: CASSGGTSGETQYF. The DNA for the CDR3 is TGTGCCAGCAGCGGCGGGACTAGCGGGGAGACCCAGTACTTC.

The gene calls are TRBV7-2 and TRBJ2-3; D unresolved. The germline V gene encodes CDR1 SGHTA and CDR2 FQGNSA. Trimming took 1 base from V and 3 from J, leaving 17 bases between them. There are 17 residues in the CDR3. The CDR3 DNA sequence: TGTGCCAGCAGCTTAGATATTTTTAGGGTTCCTACAGATACGCAGTATTTT. It specifies CASSLDIFRVPTDTQYF.

This chain joins TRBV2 and TRBJ2-5, with 12 bases matching TRBD2. In germline, CDR1 is SNHLY, CDR2 FYNNEI. The CDR3 consists of 15 residues. Trimming at V came to 6 bases and at J to 5 bases, leaving 7 bases not matched to a gene. This CDR3 reads CASRTGLAGLETQYF. The DNA of the CDR3 is TGTGCCAGCAGGACCGGACTAGCGGGATTGGAGACCCAGTACTTC.

As to this clone: Its ends do not fully match the called genes, so a read error is possible. The J gene is TRBJ2-3, the V gene TRBV7-7; the D gene is possibly TRBD2 (6 bases). The CDR3 has 16 amino acids. In germline, CDR1 is SSHAT, CDR2 FNYEAQ (reference sequence). Here the CDR3 DNA reads TGTGCTAGCAGCTTACCTGGGGGAGGAGTCACAGATACGCAGTATTTT. Protein product: CASSLPGGGVTDTQYF.

The chain links TRBV4-1 to TRBJ2-4, with D possibly being TRBD2 (5 bases). The germline V gene encodes CDR1 MGHRA and CDR2 YSYEKL. The V end lost 2 bases, the J end lost 4 bases, and 9 bases lay between the germline ends. The CDR3 is 14 amino acids. The CDR3 protein is CASSQPGGKNIQYF. In nucleotides, the CDR3 is TGCGCCAGCAGCCAACCAGGAGGTAAAAACATTCAGTACTTC.

The rearrangement joins TRBV7-2 to TRBJ2-5; the match to TRBD1 covers 8 bases. The DNA end is more similar to TRBJ2-7, so the J call may be wrong. The CDR3 runs to 15 residues. Germline V gene data show CDR1 as SGHTA and CDR2 as FQGNSA. The CDR3 sequence is CASSEGQGSSYEQYF. The CDR3 nucleotides are TGTGCCAGCAGCGAAGGACAGGGATCCTCCTACGAGCAGTACTTC.

In the case of this clone: The sample has other DNA sequences that encode this CDR3 too. V is TRBV27 and J is TRBJ1-5; D unresolved. Trimming stripped 10 bases from V and 7 bases from J, with 17 bases between. This CDR3 has 13 residues. CDR1 MNHEY and CDR2 SMNVEV come from the germline V gene (reference sequence). CDR3 nucleotide sequence: TGTGCCAACAAAGACACTTGGCGCCAGCCCCAGCATTTT. Translated, it gives CANKDTWRQPQHF.